This T cell receptor beta chain was captured by sequencing in a study of T cell repertoires in cytomegalovirus infection. As for the study in general: Recently described HLA-C-restricted plus well-studied HLA-B-restricted CMV epitopes were used. The public TCR beta signatures pointed to both CMV infection and matching HLA type. Study-wide findings and caveats: Summed frequency of public TCR beta families distinguished CMV carriers with the relevant HLA. The response measured ex vivo was dominated by TCR beta clonotypes (HLA-C-restricted and CMV-specific).

As concerns this clonotype: Its target is unknown.

TCRdb re-derived calls from the reads in MiXCR, one entry per CDR3 protein. The sample comprises fewer than 850,000 distinct CDR3 sequences, roughly 28% of which are singletons, and about an eighth rests with the top ten. Sample: cultured CD8+ T cells from PBMCs, taken from culture after CMV antigen stimulation. The clonotype was recovered from a human donor in good health (CMV status not recorded). Some clones in this sample may be carry-over from other donors' samples.

The CDR3 reads CASSQEITGSYGYTF. The CDR3 bases are TGTGCCAGCAGCCAAGAAATTACAGGGTCCTATGGCTACACCTTC. The chain combines TRBV4-2 with TRBJ1-2, with a possible D match to TRBD1 (6 bases). V lost 0 bases and J 4 bases, leaving 12 bases between the germline ends. Germline V gives CDR1 LGHNA, CDR2 YNFKEQ. CDR3 length: 15 amino acids.